This entry lists 25 T cell receptor beta chains sequenced from one sample in a study of regulatory T cells in long-lasting Graves disease. Described time point: newly diagnosed GD, antithyroid drugs for less than 3 months. RNA isolated from PBMCs was used to make the TCR library. Combining iRepertoire HTBI primers with Arm-PCR of CDR3 regions, the authors built TCR beta libraries. TCRdb itself ran the multiplex PCR reads through MiXCR, one entry per CDR3 protein. The data show some 330,000 distinct CDR3 sequences, approximately 12% seen once. The same sample was also used in a study of T cells in Graves' hyperthyroidism and ophthalmopathy.

Sequenced material: peripheral blood mononuclear cells (PBMCs), taken at new diagnosis, from a patient treated with antithyroid drugs. The receptors come from a woman aged 18-29 years with Graves disease.

This clonotype came up many times. The chain has TRBV6-1 and TRBJ1-2, with D unclear. Germline V lookup: CDR1 MNHNS, CDR2 SASEGT. The ends were cut back, 5 bases at V and 4 bases at J, with 11 bases in the middle. The CDR3 has 13 residues. The CDR3 sequence is CASSTRDAYGYTF. CDR3 bases: TGTGCCAGCAGTACCCGTGATGCCTATGGCTACACCTTC.

This clonotype occurred many times. The gene calls are TRBV6-5 and TRBJ1-4; 7 positions match TRBD1. Germline loops: CDR1 MNHEY, CDR2 SVGAGI. The CDR3 extends over 18 amino acids. With 0 bases clipped from V and 10 bases from J, the junction kept 17 bases outside the gene matches. The chain's CDR3 is CASSYSAFEYRGVRKLFF. CDR3 sequence (DNA): TGTGCCAGCAGTTACTCGGCCTTTGAATACAGGGGAGTCCGAAAACTGTTTTTT.

The rearrangement joins TRBV5-1 to TRBJ1-2, with D possibly matching TRBD1 (6 bases). There are 12 residues in the CDR3. V lost 4 bases and J lost 8, with 12 bases in between. CDR1 and CDR2 from the germline V gene are SGHRS and YFSETQ. The CDR3: CASSAGQLGYTF. In nucleotides, the CDR3 is TGCGCCAGCAGCGCGGGACAACTCGGCTACACCTTC.

This clonotype was picked up a small number of times. A read error may be the cause here, since a much bigger clone is one base away. The V gene is TRBV6-2 or TRBV6-3, the J gene TRBJ2-3; the match to TRBD1 covers 10 bases. V was pared by 5 bases and J by 6 bases, with 8 bases of the junction left unmatched. Germline CDR1 is MNHEY and CDR2 is SVGEGT. The CDR3 has 15 residues. Here the CDR3 reads CASSQRGQGSDTQYF. The CDR3 DNA follows: TGTGCCAGCAGTCAGCGGGGACAGGGGTCGGATACGCAGTATTTT.

This clonotype was observed a handful of times. The chain has TRBV19 and TRBJ1-1; no reliable D call. Trimming removed 3 bases at V and 3 bases at J, with 17 bases between. The CDR3 length is 16 residues. Germline V gene lookup returns CDR1 LNHDA and CDR2 SQIVND (reference sequence). The CDR3 nucleotides read TGTGCCAGTAGTATGAGGGCCCGCGGAAGGGACACTGAAGCTTTCTTT. Protein sequence: CASSMRARGRDTEAFF.

This clonotype showed up many times. V and J are TRBV12-3 or TRBV12-4 and TRBJ1-1, with 8 nucleotides matching TRBD1. This CDR3 contains 13 residues. Germline trimming cut 6 bases from V and 4 bases from J; bases unmatched to any gene: 4. CDR3 sequence: CASRETGGTEAFF. For the CDR3, the DNA is TGTGCCAGCAGGGAAACAGGGGGCACTGAAGCTTTCTTT.

This clonotype was found many times. The CDR3 is CASTPWRAESGFNEQFF. In DNA form, the CDR3 reads TGTGCCAGCACCCCCTGGAGAGCGGAGTCGGGGTTCAATGAGCAGTTCTTC. The gene calls are TRBV28 and TRBJ2-1; a possible D gene is TRBD2 (5 bases). The CDR3 totals 17 residues. V was clipped by 7 bases and J by 6 bases, with 25 bases between them. The germline V gene encodes CDR1 MDHEN and CDR2 SYDVKM.

This clonotype was observed many times. The chain has TRBV12-3 or TRBV12-4 and TRBJ2-2; possible D gene TRBD2, 6 bases. The V end lost 2 bases, the J end lost 4 bases, and 17 bases lay between the germline ends. This CDR3 contains 17 residues. This CDR3 is CASSLNRASAFTGELFF. The CDR3 DNA reads as TGTGCCAGCAGTTTAAATAGAGCTAGCGCTTTCACCGGGGAGCTGTTTTTT.

This clonotype was seen at least ten times. The V call is TRBV27, the J call TRBJ2-2, with 7 bases lining up with TRBD1. The CDR3 runs 18 residues. The germline CDR1 and CDR2 sequences are MNHEY and SMNVEV (reference sequence). Trimming at V came to 5 bases and at J to 4 bases, leaving 16 bases not matched to a gene. The CDR3 coding sequence is TGTGCCAGCAGTAAAACGGCTGGGTTGGGACAGACCACCGGGGAGCTGTTTTTT. Protein sequence: CASSKTAGLGQTTGELFF.

This clonotype was seen ten or more times. V is TRBV7-9 and J is TRBJ2-1, with TRBD2 matching 16 bases. CDR1 and CDR2 (germline): SEHNR, FQNEAQ (reference sequence). J lost 10 bases, V lost 5 bases, and 17 bases had no gene match. The CDR3 length is 19 residues. The CDR3 reads CASSQRWVGTSGGAREQFF. The CDR3 DNA reads TGTGCCAGCAGCCAGAGATGGGTGGGGACTAGCGGGGGGGCCAGAGAGCAGTTCTTC.

This clonotype was seen ten or more times. The genes are TRBV7-9 and TRBJ2-1, with 8 positions matching TRBD1. Trimming cost V 2 bases and J 4 bases; bases outside gene matches: 7. The CDR3 is made up of 16 amino acids. The V gene's germline CDR1 is SEHNR and CDR2 FQNEAQ (reference sequence). The chain's CDR3 is CASSLQGAGVYNEQFF. CDR3 nucleotide sequence: TGTGCCAGCAGCTTACAGGGGGCCGGGGTTTACAATGAGCAGTTCTTC.

Many counts were recorded for this clonotype. The chain carries TRBV7-2 and TRBJ2-4; no reliable D call. This CDR3 has 17 amino acids. With 5 bases removed from V and 1 base from J, the gap between germline ends came to 18 bases. CDR1 SGHTA and CDR2 FQGNSA come from the germline V gene. This CDR3 reads CASSPGRALGAKNIQYF. CDR3 DNA sequence: TGTGCCAGCAGCCCAGGCCGGGCCCTGGGGGCCAAAAACATTCAGTACTTC.

This clonotype was seen a few times. This rearrangement joins TRBV4-2 to TRBJ2-6, with D hard to call. Germline CDR1 is LGHNA and CDR2 is YNFKEQ. CDR3 length: 15 residues. V was clipped by 4 bases and J by 2 bases, with 9 bases between them. The CDR3 loop reads CASSPHPPGANVLTF. The CDR3 bases are TGTGCCAGCAGCCCCCATCCTCCTGGGGCCAACGTCCTGACTTTC.

This clonotype was counted at least ten times. This chain joins TRBV5-1 and TRBJ1-2, with 9 bases that match TRBD1. With 2 bases clipped from V and 6 bases from J, the junction kept 5 bases outside the gene matches. Per germline, CDR1 SGHRS and CDR2 YFSETQ. This CDR3 comprises 14 residues. CDR3 bases: TGCGCCAGCAGCTTCGCACAGGGGGCGGATGGCTACACCTTC. It yields the protein CASSFAQGADGYTF.

This chain uses TRBV9 with TRBJ2-5; TRBD1 agrees at 9 bases. Germline trimming cut 7 bases from V and 4 bases from J; bases unmatched to any gene: 11. CDR3 length: 15 amino acids. The germline gives CDR1 SGDLS, CDR2 YYNGEE. The DNA of the CDR3 is TGTGCCAGCTCTAGCTGGGGACAGGGAGGAGAGACCCAGTACTTC. It encodes CASSSWGQGGETQYF.

This clonotype was detected ten times or more. Relative to the germline gene, one junction end is altered; a read error may explain this. This chain uses TRBV20-1 with TRBJ2-7; 15 nucleotides agree with TRBD2. The CDR3 totals 16 residues. Germline CDR1 DFQATT, CDR2 SNEGSKA (reference sequence). The CDR3 sequence: CSTRGTSGRLPYEQYF. CDR3 nucleotides: TGCAGTACTAGAGGGACTAGCGGGAGGTTACCCTACGAGCAGTACTTC.

The chain joins TRBV6-2 or TRBV6-3 to TRBJ2-1; 14 nucleotides match TRBD2. There are 16 residues in the CDR3. Germline CDR1 is MNHEY and CDR2 is SVGEGT. With V trimmed by 7 bases and J by 6 bases, 8 bases remained unmatched. DNA for the CDR3: TGTGCCAGCAAAGACCGACTAGCGGGAGGGGCCAATGAGCAGTTCTTC. It codes for CASKDRLAGGANEQFF.

This clonotype was detected ten times or more. The CDR3, as DNA: TGCAGTGCTCACAGACAGGGGAATCAGCCCCAGCATTTT. This translates into CSAHRQGNQPQHF. The chain recombines TRBV20-1 with TRBJ1-5; TRBD1 matches 8 bases. Germline V CDR1 and CDR2: DFQATT, SNEGSKA (reference sequence). The CDR3 consists of 13 residues. V lost 5 bases, J lost 4 bases, and 4 bases stayed unmatched.

This clonotype was counted only a few times. This chain connects TRBV6-5 to TRBJ2-6; no definite D call. Germline CDR1 MNHEY, CDR2 SVGAGI. Between the trimmed V and J ends, which lost 4 bases and 0 bases, there was a span of 13 bases. This CDR3 is 17 amino acids long. DNA of the CDR3: TGTGCCAGCAGTTCCCGAGACCCGATCTCTGGGGCCAACGTCCTGACTTTC. The encoded protein is CASSSRDPISGANVLTF.

This clonotype was detected many times. The chain uses TRBV7-9 and TRBJ2-7; D is unresolved. V was trimmed by 1 base and J by 5 bases, leaving 6 bases between them. Germline lookup yields CDR1 SEHNR and CDR2 FQNEAQ (reference sequence). This CDR3 spans 12 amino acids. CDR3 residues: CASSLVGDEQYF. The CDR3 nucleotides are TGTGCCAGCAGCTTAGTAGGAGACGAGCAGTACTTC.

Note on this clonotype: A read error may explain this, as a much larger clone is one base away. This chain connects TRBV20-1 to TRBJ1-1; no clear D. The CDR3 has 13 amino acids. Per germline, CDR1 DFQATT and CDR2 SNEGSKA (reference sequence). The CDR3 reads CSASYLPNTEPFF. The CDR3 DNA reads TGCAGTGCTAGCTACCTGCCGAACACTGAACCTTTCTTT.

CDR3 in DNA: TGTGCCAGCAGCTTAGATCGCAGGGAAGCTTTCTTT. Translated: CASSLDRREAFF. The chain carries TRBV7-2 and TRBJ1-1; D is uncertain. Germline V gives CDR1 SGHTA, CDR2 FQGNSA. The CDR3 is made up of 12 amino acids. Trimming removed 1 base at V and 8 bases at J, with 8 bases between.

This clonotype was seen repeatedly, ten times or more. The chain is built from TRBV20-1 and TRBJ1-2; D gene uncertain. CDR3 length: 13 residues. The ends were cut back, 0 bases at V and 8 bases at J, with 13 bases in the middle. Germline assignment: CDR1 DFQATT and CDR2 SNEGSKA (reference sequence). CDR3 sequence (DNA): TGCAGTGCTAGAGATCGGCGGGTTGTAGGCTACACCTTC. Translating gives CSARDRRVVGYTF.

A word on this clonotype: A read error is the likely source, as a far larger clone sits one nucleotide away. The rearrangement uses TRBV11-1 and TRBJ2-1; 11 nucleotides agree with TRBD2. The CDR3 loop spans 14 amino acids. The germline V gene has CDR1 SGHAT and CDR2 FQDESV (reference sequence). The V segment lost 6 bases and the J segment 10 bases; nucleotides outside the gene matches: 8. DNA of the CDR3: TGTGCCAGCAGTGAACTAGCGGGAGTAGAAGAGCAGTTCTTC. The encoded protein is CASSELAGVEEQFF.

This clonotype has a handful of counts. The genes are TRBV30 and TRBJ2-1; 11 positions match TRBD2. Trimming at V came to 2 bases and at J to 6 bases, leaving 9 bases not matched to a gene. Germline V gene data show CDR1 as GTSNPN and CDR2 as SVGIG (reference sequence). The length of the CDR3 is 16 residues. The CDR3 loop reads CAWSMTGTSGLNEQFF. For the CDR3, the DNA is TGTGCCTGGAGTATGACCGGGACTAGCGGCCTCAATGAGCAGTTCTTC.